This T cell receptor beta chain was retrieved from a study of cytomegalovirus exposure and HLA in healthy donors. Trimming removed 2 bases from V and 2 bases from J; junction bases left unmatched: 4. In germline, CDR1 is SEHNR, CDR2 FQNEAQ (reference sequence). The CDR3 extends over 15 amino acids. This clone was recorded a few times. What it binds is not known. PCR was performed using 60 Vbeta and 13 Jbeta primers. Repertoires were generated with immunoSEQ multiplex PCR, while TCRdb's copy carries only in-frame clones and drops some. The profile shows 140,000 to 150,000 clones, 9.4% of them singletons. Study-wide findings and caveats: An analysis done earlier found most TCR beta V segments productive about 90% or about 30% of the time. Reportedly, cytomegalovirus status was diagnosed with high sensitivity and specificity. A later analysis reportedly identified an Asian-associated ancestry cluster as carrying fewer N-insertions than the approximately 640-donor mean. The authors listed 164 TCR beta chains as cytomegalovirus-associated.

The sample consisted of PBMCs. This rearrangement joins TRBV7-9 to TRBJ2-3, with TRBD2 identical over 7 bases. The TCR originated in a male donor in good health and CMV-seronegative. In nucleotides, the CDR3 is TGTGCCAGCAGCTTATCAGCGGGGTCCACAGATACGCAGTATTTT. Its translation is CASSLSAGSTDTQYF. The full variable domain, its missing parts supplied by reference TRBV7-9 and TRBJ2-3, is DTGVSQNPRHKITKRGQNVTFRCDPISEHNRLYWYRQTLGQGPEFLTYFQNEAQLEKSRLLSDRFSAERPKGSFSTLEIQRTEQGDSAMYLCASSLSAGSTDTQYFGPGTRLTVL.